The 32 T cell receptor beta chains reported below all come from one sample, sequenced in a study of blood T cell repertoires in COVID-19. Assay used: immunoSEQ multiplex PCR; TCRdb lists only in-frame clones, some missing. The sample holds under 400,000 clones; 70% to 90% are singletons and the top ten take approximately 4.4%. Sequences were obtained from PBMCs or T cells enriched from blood (not recorded which). All receptors come from a middle-aged woman with acute COVID-19.

The chain employs TRBV18 and TRBJ1-6; unclear D gene. CDR3 length: 13 amino acids. V lost 3 bases to trimming and J lost 8 bases, with 8 bases between them. Germline-derived CDR1 and CDR2 are KGHSH and LQKENI. The CDR3 nucleotides read TGTGCCAGCTCACCGACTACGCATTCACCCCTCCACTTT. Its translation is CASSPTTHSPLHF.

This clone appeared a few times. The chain joins TRBV5-1 to TRBJ2-1, with 14 bases lining up with TRBD2. CDR3 length: 17 amino acids. Germline lookup yields CDR1 SGHRS and CDR2 YFSETQ. V gave up 1 base and J gave up 6 bases; unmatched junction bases: 6. Here the CDR3 DNA reads TGCGCCAGCAGCTTGACCGGGACTAGCGGGAGTTTCAATGAGCAGTTCTTC. The encoded protein is CASSLTGTSGSFNEQFF.

The rearrangement links TRBV19 to TRBJ2-1, with TRBD2 identical over 14 bases. This CDR3 spans 15 amino acids. Germline-derived CDR1 and CDR2 are LNHDA and SQIVND (reference sequence). The junction had 2 bases not matched to a gene; V was cut back by 4 bases and J by 6 bases. CDR3 nucleotides: TGTGCCAGTAGTACGGGACTAGCGGGAGCCAATGAGCAGTTCTTC. Its translation is CASSTGLAGANEQFF.

The V gene is TRBV29-1, the J gene TRBJ2-5; TRBD2 might be the D (6 bases). CDR1 is SQVTM and CDR2 is ANQGSEA in the germline V gene. The CDR3 totals 13 residues. V was cut by 7 bases and J by 3 bases, with 15 bases left in between. The CDR3 protein is CSARGTVKETQYF. DNA of the CDR3: TGCAGCGCTCGCGGGACTGTTAAAGAGACCCAGTACTTC.

CDR3 sequence (DNA): TGTGCCAGCAGGGGGGGTCGGGGGAGCTCCTACGAGCAGTACTTC. Its translation: CASRGGRGSSYEQYF. V is TRBV2 and J is TRBJ2-7; tentatively, D is TRBD2 (6 bases). Per the germline V gene, CDR1 is SNHLY and CDR2 is FYNNEI. The CDR3 sequence is 15 residues long. V shed 6 bases and J shed 0 bases, with 15 bases lying between them.

The chain has TRBV20-1 and TRBJ2-3; 13 nucleotides align to TRBD2. The CDR3 totals 14 residues. Trimming removed 3 bases from V and 8 bases from J; junction bases left unmatched: 5. Germline values: CDR1 DFQATT, CDR2 SNEGSKA (reference sequence). CDR3 in DNA: TGCAGTGCTAGTAAGGGACTAGCGGGAATTACGCAGTATTTT. Residues: CSASKGLAGITQYF.

V usage is TRBV29-1 and J usage is TRBJ2-1, with unresolved D. V was pared by 7 bases and J by 5 bases, with 12 bases between. The germline V gene encodes CDR1 SQVTM and CDR2 ANQGSEA. The CDR3 runs 12 residues. The CDR3 loop reads CSGRPGNNEQFF. As DNA, the CDR3 is TGCAGCGGGCGTCCAGGTAACAATGAGCAGTTCTTC.

There are a few counts of this clone. The chain uses TRBV7-8 and TRBJ2-1; maybe TRBD1 (6 bases). The V end was cut by 4 bases, the J end by 8 bases, with 21 bases between. CDR3 length: 16 residues. CDR1 and CDR2 (germline): SGHVS, FQNEAQ. In nucleotides, the CDR3 is TGTGCCAGCAGCTCTACCGGGACAAATATATTCGATGAGCAGTTCTTC. Encoded protein: CASSSTGTNIFDEQFF.

There are a few counts of this clone. The chain combines TRBV29-1 with TRBJ2-3; D is perhaps TRBD2 (6 bases). The CDR3 spans 13 residues. Germline loops: CDR1 SQVTM, CDR2 ANQGSEA. V gave up 2 bases and J gave up 2 bases, with 8 bases separating them. The CDR3 DNA reads as TGCAGCGTTGAACGGGGGTCCACAGATACGCAGTATTTT. This translates into CSVERGSTDTQYF.

This clone was seen a few times. The rearrangement links TRBV4-3 to TRBJ2-7, with 13 bases aligning to TRBD2. The CDR3 loop spans 16 amino acids. The V segment lost 1 base and the J segment 8 bases; nucleotides outside the gene matches: 8. In germline, CDR1 is LGHNA, CDR2 YSLEER. The CDR3 spells CASSQGLAGGRFKQYF. CDR3 coding DNA: TGCGCCAGCAGCCAAGGACTAGCGGGGGGCCGGTTCAAGCAGTACTTC.

V usage is TRBV28 and J usage is TRBJ1-2; a weak D match, TRBD1 (5 bases). Trimming pared 5 bases from V and 2 bases from J, leaving 21 bases between. This CDR3 has 17 residues. Per germline, CDR1 MDHEN and CDR2 SYDVKM. The CDR3 sequence: CASSPPPDRTPNYGYTF. CDR3 DNA: TGTGCCAGCAGTCCCCCCCCCGACAGAACGCCGAACTATGGCTACACCTTC.

The chain employs TRBV12-5 and TRBJ1-5; TRBD1 is a possible D gene (6 bases). V was pared by 2 bases and J by 5 bases, with 10 bases between. CDR3 length: 14 amino acids. CDR1 and CDR2 (germline): LGHNT, FRNRAP. CDR3 bases: TGTGCTAGTGGTTTGTATGGGGGCTATCAGCCCCAGCATTTT. Protein product: CASGLYGGYQPQHF. Full variable domain (outside the CDR3, taken from reference TRBV12-5 and TRBJ1-5): DARVTQTPRHKVTEMGQEVTMRCQPILGHNTVFWYRQTMMQGLELLAYFRNRAPLDDSGMPKDRFSAEMPDATLATLKIQPSEPRDSAVYFCASGLYGGYQPQHFGDGTRLSIL.

The rearrangement joins TRBV27 to TRBJ2-5, with TRBD1 as a possible D gene (6 bases). This CDR3 is built from 15 residues. Germline V gene lookup returns CDR1 MNHEY and CDR2 SMNVEV (reference sequence). Trimming pared 6 bases from V and 5 bases from J, leaving 19 bases between. The CDR3 nucleotides read TGTGCCAGCAGCTCGGCTAGGGGGAATTGGGAGACCCAGTACTTC. Protein product: CASSSARGNWETQYF.

The genes are TRBV6-2 or TRBV6-3 and TRBJ1-1, with D possibly TRBD1 on 6 matching bases. The CDR3 is 13 residues long. Trimming removed 5 bases from V and 7 bases from J, with 14 bases in between. Germline CDR1 reads MNHEY; CDR2 reads SVGEGT. The CDR3 DNA reads as TGTGCCAGCAGTCCATCCGGACAGCGTGAAGCTTTCTTT. Protein sequence: CASSPSGQREAFF.

The rearrangement uses TRBV9 and TRBJ1-2; 10 nucleotides align to TRBD1. The J segment lost 8 bases and the V segment lost 3 bases, leaving 10 bases of the junction unmatched. Germline values: CDR1 SGDLS, CDR2 YYNGEE. The CDR3 totals 15 residues. The CDR3: CASSAAGQGFLGYTF. CDR3 in DNA: TGTGCCAGCAGCGCGGCGGGACAGGGGTTTTTAGGCTACACCTTC.

This chain links TRBV28 with TRBJ1-1; TRBD1 matches at 9 bases. CDR3 length: 15 amino acids. The V gene's germline CDR1 is MDHEN and CDR2 SYDVKM. The trim removed 5 bases at V and 4 bases at J, leaving 8 bases unmatched. For the CDR3, the DNA is TGTGCCAGCAGTCTAGGGACAGGGTCTGGCACTGAAGCTTTCTTT. It yields the protein CASSLGTGSGTEAFF.

This chain connects TRBV25-1 to TRBJ2-3; 10 positions agree with TRBD1. This CDR3 is 15 amino acids long. Per the germline V gene, CDR1 is MGHDK and CDR2 is SYGVNS. V trimming: 4 bases; J trimming: 3 bases; junction bases outside the gene matches: 4. The CDR3 here is CASSARQGATDTQYF. The DNA for the CDR3 is TGTGCCAGCAGTGCGCGACAGGGGGCAACAGATACGCAGTATTTT.

The V call is TRBV2, the J call TRBJ1-2, with D hard to call. The germline V and J ends were trimmed by 3 bases and 4 bases, with 9 bases remaining between them. The CDR3 has 13 amino acids. The germline gives CDR1 SNHLY, CDR2 FYNNEI. As DNA, the CDR3 is TGTGCCAGCAGTGATTCGTCGGGCTATGGCTACACCTTC. Translated: CASSDSSGYGYTF.

V is TRBV7-9 and J is TRBJ2-7; 9 nucleotides line up with TRBD2. The CDR3 is 15 residues long. V dropped 4 bases and J dropped 3; count of bases not matched to a gene: 7. Germline CDR1 and CDR2: SEHNR and FQNEAQ (reference sequence). CDR3 in amino acids: CASSSFSGSFYEQYF. The CDR3 DNA reads TGTGCCAGCAGCTCTTTTAGCGGGAGTTTCTACGAGCAGTACTTC.

The chain employs TRBV6-5 and TRBJ1-2, with D maybe TRBD1 (6 bases). The V end was cut by 2 bases, the J end by 4 bases, with 17 bases between. CDR3 size: 16 residues. The germline gives CDR1 MNHEY, CDR2 SVGAGI. The CDR3 protein is CASSYGALGTTYGYTF. In DNA, the CDR3 is TGTGCCAGCAGTTACGGAGCTCTCGGGACAACCTATGGCTACACCTTC.

As for this clone: The sample carries other DNA sequences with the same CDR3. The chain links TRBV5-1 to TRBJ1-2; no clear D. V gave up 1 base and J gave up 3 bases, with 7 bases separating them. From germline, CDR1 is SGHRS and CDR2 YFSETQ. This CDR3 is 13 amino acids long. DNA for the CDR3: TGCGCCAGCAGCTTGAGCGGGGACTATGGCTACACCTTC. It encodes CASSLSGDYGYTF.

The table lists this clone with a count of one. The CDR3 bases are TGTGCCAGCAGTTCCGGACAGGGGTCTTCTCTATGGAATCAGCCCCAGCATTTT. Translating it yields CASSSGQGSSLWNQPQHF. V usage is TRBV27 and J usage is TRBJ1-5; 9 bases are a match to TRBD1. The germline CDR1 and CDR2 sequences are MNHEY and SMNVEV (reference sequence). This CDR3 contains 18 residues. V lost 4 bases and J lost 4; bases outside the gene matches: 14.

This chain joins TRBV7-3 and TRBJ2-5, with D perhaps TRBD2 (6 bases). V lost 5 bases and J 3 bases, leaving 10 bases between the germline ends. Germline values: CDR1 SGHTA, CDR2 FQGTGA. The CDR3 is made up of 13 amino acids. The chain's CDR3 is CASSRSGEETQYF. As DNA, the CDR3 is TGTGCCAGCAGCCGCTCGGGGGAAGAGACCCAGTACTTC.

The chain has TRBV5-6 and TRBJ1-6; D remains unclear. Trimming took 0 bases from V and 9 from J, leaving 10 bases between them. This CDR3 is built from 14 residues. The germline CDR1 and CDR2 sequences are SGHDT and YYEEEE. The CDR3 reads CASSLGLRASPLHF. CDR3 DNA: TGTGCCAGCAGCTTGGGGTTACGCGCTTCACCCCTCCACTTT.

This chain uses TRBV4-1 with TRBJ1-5; TRBD1 matches at 11 bases. The CDR3 is made up of 16 amino acids. Per germline, CDR1 MGHRA and CDR2 YSYEKL. The ends lost 0 bases at V and 7 bases at J; junction bases unmatched: 5. CDR3 sequence reads: CASSQDLGTGGQPQHF. For the CDR3, the DNA is TGCGCCAGCAGCCAAGATCTCGGGACAGGGGGGCAGCCCCAGCATTTT.

The V gene is TRBV14, the J gene TRBJ2-1; 10 nucleotides align to TRBD1. Germline V gives CDR1 SGHDN, CDR2 FVKESK. The CDR3 has 14 amino acids. Trimming at V came to 4 bases and at J to 8 bases, leaving 5 bases not matched to a gene. The CDR3 loop is CASSPWTGGHEQFF. Written as DNA, the CDR3 is TGTGCCAGCAGCCCGTGGACAGGGGGACATGAGCAGTTCTTC.

This chain uses TRBV18 with TRBJ2-5; 7 nucleotides match TRBD1. The trim removed 6 bases at V and 5 bases at J, leaving 6 bases unmatched. The germline CDR1 and CDR2 sequences are KGHSH and LQKENI. This CDR3 comprises 13 residues. The CDR3 loop is CASSQTGAETQYF. CDR3 in DNA: TGTGCCAGCTCCCAAACAGGGGCGGAGACCCAGTACTTC.

Points on this clone: Additional DNA sequences in this sample encode the identical CDR3. V and J are TRBV5-1 and TRBJ2-7, with 10 bases matching TRBD2. The CDR3 loop spans 14 amino acids. CDR1 is SGHRS, CDR2 YFSETQ, per germline. The V gene end was trimmed by 4 bases and the J gene end by 4 bases; junction bases not matched to a gene: 5. CDR3 nucleotide sequence: TGCGCCAGCAGCCTCCGGACTAGCGGATACGAGCAGTACTTC. This encodes CASSLRTSGYEQYF.

In nucleotides, the CDR3 is TGTGCCAGCAGTGCCCTTGTAATCTCTGGGGCCAACGTCCTGACTTTC. Protein: CASSALVISGANVLTF. The V and J genes are TRBV2 and TRBJ2-6; unclear D gene. Germline assignment: CDR1 SNHLY and CDR2 FYNNEI. The CDR3 length is 16 residues. Between the trimmed V and J ends, which lost 4 bases and 0 bases, there was a span of 10 bases.

The rearrangement joins TRBV21-1 to TRBJ1-2. TRBV21-1 is marked as a pseudogene. CDR3 size: 13 residues. CDR3 protein: CASSNSGGGGYTF. DNA for the CDR3: TGTGCCAGCAGCAACTCCGGGGGGGGTGGCTACACCTTC.

J is TRBJ2-1 and V is TRBV11-2; 10 bases match TRBD2. Germline CDR1 and CDR2: SGHAT and FQNNGV. With 7 bases clipped from V and 6 bases from J, the junction kept 9 bases outside the gene matches. The CDR3 consists of 15 residues. The DNA for the CDR3 is TGTGCCAGCACCTCACTAGCGGGACGCCCCAATGAGCAGTTCTTC. Amino acids: CASTSLAGRPNEQFF.

The CDR3 coding sequence is TGTGCCATCAGTGAGATCCACAAGGCGGGGGAGACTGAAGCTTTCTTT. It codes for CAISEIHKAGETEAFF. The chain joins TRBV10-3 to TRBJ1-1, with a possible D match to TRBD1 (5 bases). Germline CDR1 reads ENHRY; CDR2 reads SYGVKD. The CDR3 is made up of 16 amino acids. Trimming shortened V by 2 bases and J by 5 bases, and 18 bases separated the two germline ends.